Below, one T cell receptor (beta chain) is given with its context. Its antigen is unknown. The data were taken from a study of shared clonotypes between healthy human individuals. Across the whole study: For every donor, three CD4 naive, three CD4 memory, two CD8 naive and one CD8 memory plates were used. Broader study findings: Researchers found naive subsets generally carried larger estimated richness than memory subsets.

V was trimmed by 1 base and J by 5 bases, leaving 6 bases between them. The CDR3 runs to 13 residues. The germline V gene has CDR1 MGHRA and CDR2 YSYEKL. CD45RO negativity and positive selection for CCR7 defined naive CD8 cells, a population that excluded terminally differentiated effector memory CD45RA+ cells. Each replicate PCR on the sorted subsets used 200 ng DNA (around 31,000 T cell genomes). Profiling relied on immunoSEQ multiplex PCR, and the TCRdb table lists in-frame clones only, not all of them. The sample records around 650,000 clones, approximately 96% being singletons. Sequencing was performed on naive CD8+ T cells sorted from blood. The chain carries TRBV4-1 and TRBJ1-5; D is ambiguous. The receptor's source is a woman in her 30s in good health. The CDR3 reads CASSQGGHQPQHF. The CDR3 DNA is TGCGCCAGCAGCCAAGGTGGGCATCAGCCCCAGCATTTT.